Each of the 15 T cell receptor beta chains below was sequenced from the same sample in a study of blood T cell repertoires in COVID-19. Assay used: immunoSEQ multiplex PCR; TCRdb lists only in-frame clones, some missing. The sample records about 230,000 clones, over 75% being singletons. What was sequenced was peripheral blood. These receptor sequences come from a man aged 45 to 65 with COVID-19, enrolled during active disease.

This sequence joins TRBV29-1 and TRBJ2-5; maybe TRBD1 (6 bases). CDR3 length: 12 residues. The V end lost 6 bases, the J end lost 2 bases, and 10 bases lay between the germline ends. The germline CDR1 and CDR2 sequences are SQVTM and ANQGSEA. CDR3 DNA sequence: TGCAGCGTAGGACAGCCACAAGAGACCCAGTACTTC. It yields the protein CSVGQPQETQYF.

The chain combines TRBV2 with TRBJ1-5, with 8 bases that match TRBD1. J gave up 7 bases and V 4 bases, and 15 bases lay outside the gene matches. Germline lookup yields CDR1 SNHLY and CDR2 FYNNEI. The CDR3 runs to 17 residues. For the CDR3, the DNA is TGTGCCAGCAGTGGGGAAGGGACAGGAGTCCTAAGGCAGCCCCAGCATTTT. It specifies CASSGEGTGVLRQPQHF.

The gene calls are TRBV29-1 and TRBJ1-5; 7 positions agree with TRBD1. This CDR3 has 14 amino acids. Germline loops: CDR1 SQVTM, CDR2 ANQGSEA. Losses at the gene ends were 6 bases for V and 5 bases for J; bases not matched to a gene: 10. The CDR3 here is CSVQTGRADQPQHF. CDR3 nucleotides: TGCAGCGTCCAGACAGGGAGAGCGGATCAGCCCCAGCATTTT.

V is TRBV5-4 and J is TRBJ2-7, with 7 bases lining up with TRBD1. This CDR3 comprises 16 residues. CDR1 is SGHNT and CDR2 is YYREEE in the germline V gene (reference sequence). V was clipped by 3 bases and J by 1 base; unmatched bases: 10. The CDR3 DNA follows: TGTGCCAGCAGCTCCCCCCGACAGGGAGTTTCCTACGAGCAGTACTTC. Its protein product is CASSSPRQGVSYEQYF.

CDR3 residues: CATSDTGTSGINEQFF. The CDR3 DNA is TGTGCCACCAGTGACACCGGGACTAGCGGGATTAATGAGCAGTTCTTC. This rearrangement joins TRBV24-1 to TRBJ2-1, with TRBD2 identical over 13 bases. The CDR3 is 16 residues long. In germline, CDR1 is KGHDR, CDR2 SFDVKD. Unmatched junction bases numbered 6, after V lost 4 bases and J lost 7 bases.

The rearrangement joins TRBV7-8 to TRBJ1-3, with a tentative D call TRBD1 (5 bases). CDR3 size: 14 residues. Germline V gene sequence: CDR1 SGHVS, CDR2 FQNEAQ. V lost 5 bases, J lost 4 bases, and 12 bases lay in between. The CDR3 loop reads CASSVTARGNTIYF. The DNA of the CDR3 is TGTGCCAGCAGCGTGACAGCCAGGGGAAACACCATATATTTT.

The chain's CDR3 is CASSSTGFRDGYTF. The DNA for the CDR3 is TGTGCCAGCAGTTCAACAGGTTTTAGGGATGGCTACACCTTC. J is TRBJ1-2 and V is TRBV27; D may be TRBD1 (5 bases). The CDR3 runs 14 residues. Deletions cut 4 bases from V and 6 bases from J, with 15 bases between. From germline, CDR1 is MNHEY and CDR2 SMNVEV (reference sequence).

This chain links TRBV3-1 (or the pseudogene TRBV3-2) with TRBJ1-2; D might be TRBD1 (6 bases). V lost 1 base and J 2 bases, leaving 14 bases between the germline ends. The germline CDR1 and CDR2 sequences are LGHDT and YNNKEL (reference sequence). The CDR3 runs 16 residues. The CDR3 DNA follows: TGTGCCAGCAGCCAAGGTTTGGGGGGGGCGAACTATGGCTACACCTTC. It specifies CASSQGLGGANYGYTF.

CDR3: CASSRDRGYGYTF. In DNA, the CDR3 is TGTGCCAGCAGTCGGGACAGGGGCTATGGCTACACCTTC. This sequence joins TRBV6-5 and TRBJ1-2; 10 nucleotides match TRBD1. Germline CDR1 reads MNHEY; CDR2 reads SVGAGI. The CDR3 extends over 13 amino acids. Trimming removed 5 bases from V and 4 bases from J; junction bases left unmatched: 1.

J is TRBJ1-2 and V is TRBV29-1; 7 bases line up with TRBD1. The J segment lost 4 bases and the V segment lost 4 bases, leaving 9 bases of the junction unmatched. The germline V gene encodes CDR1 SQVTM and CDR2 ANQGSEA. This CDR3 is built from 14 residues. CDR3 sequence: CSVAYPGQSYGYTF. In DNA form, the CDR3 reads TGCAGCGTTGCCTATCCGGGACAGAGCTATGGCTACACCTTC.

This clone was detected only once. The gene calls are TRBV15 and TRBJ1-2, with a tentative D call TRBD1 (6 bases). Germline CDR1 is LNHNV and CDR2 is YYDKDF (reference sequence). V shed 4 bases and J shed 4 bases, with 16 bases lying between them. The CDR3 is made up of 15 amino acids. The CDR3 here is CATSTAQGGVYGYTF. Written as DNA, the CDR3 is TGTGCCACCAGCACAGCTCAAGGGGGGGTCTATGGCTACACCTTC.

The genes are TRBV7-8 and TRBJ2-1; weak D call: TRBD2 (6 bases). Germline CDR1 is SGHVS and CDR2 is FQNEAQ. This CDR3 has 14 amino acids. V lost 4 bases, J lost 9 bases, and 16 bases lay in between. The CDR3 region is CASSSQGGVSEQFF. The CDR3 coding sequence is TGTGCCAGCAGCTCCCAGGGAGGAGTTAGTGAGCAGTTCTTC. Based on the CDR3 plus reference TRBV7-8 and TRBJ2-1, the full variable domain is GAGVSQSPRYKVAKRGQDVALRCDPISGHVSLFWYQQALGQGPEFLTYFQNEAQLDKSGLPSDRFFAERPEGSVSTLKIQRTQQEDSAVYLCASSSQGGVSEQFFGPGTRLTVL.

V gene TRBV6-5 combines with J gene TRBJ1-1, with 9 bases matching TRBD1. With V trimmed by 4 bases and J by 2 bases, 5 bases remained unmatched. Germline loops: CDR1 MNHEY, CDR2 SVGAGI. The CDR3 contains 15 residues. As DNA, the CDR3 is TGTGCCAGCAGTTCACAGGGGGCAGGAAACACTGAAGCTTTCTTT. This sequence encodes CASSSQGAGNTEAFF.

The rearrangement uses TRBV4-1 and TRBJ1-3, with TRBD1 matching 8 bases. The CDR3 has 17 amino acids. The germline V gene encodes CDR1 MGHRA and CDR2 YSYEKL. The ends lost 1 base at V and 3 bases at J; junction bases unmatched: 8. CDR3 sequence (DNA): TGCGCCAGCAGCCAAGGAAGACAGGGGATCGTTGGAAACACCATATATTTT. Protein: CASSQGRQGIVGNTIYF.

This chain links TRBV29-1 with TRBJ2-5; TRBD2 matches 8 bases. J was trimmed by 4 bases and V by 6 bases; bases with no gene match: 4. The V gene's germline CDR1 is SQVTM and CDR2 ANQGSEA. CDR3 length equals 12 residues. CDR3 sequence reads: CSVVAGPETQYF. The CDR3 DNA reads as TGCAGCGTAGTAGCGGGGCCAGAGACCCAGTACTTC. Looking up the rest from reference TRBV29-1 and TRBJ2-5 gives the full variable domain: SAVISQKPSRDICQRGTSLTIQCQVDSQVTMMFWYRQQPGQSLTLIATANQGSEATYESGFVIDKFPISRPNLTFSTLTVSNMSPEDSSIYLCSVVAGPETQYFGPGTRLLVL.